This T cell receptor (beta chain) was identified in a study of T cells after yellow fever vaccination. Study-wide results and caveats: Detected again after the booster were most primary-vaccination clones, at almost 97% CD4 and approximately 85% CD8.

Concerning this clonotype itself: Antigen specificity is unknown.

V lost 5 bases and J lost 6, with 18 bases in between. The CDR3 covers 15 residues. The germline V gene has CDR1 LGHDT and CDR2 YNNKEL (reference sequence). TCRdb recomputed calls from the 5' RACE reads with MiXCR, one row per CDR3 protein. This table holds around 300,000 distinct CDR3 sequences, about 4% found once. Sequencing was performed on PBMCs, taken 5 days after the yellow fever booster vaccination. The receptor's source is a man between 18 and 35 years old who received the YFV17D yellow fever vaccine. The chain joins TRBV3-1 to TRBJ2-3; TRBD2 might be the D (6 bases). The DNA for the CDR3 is TGTGCCAGCAGCTGGTCCTTGGGGGGTGAGGATACGCAGTATTTT. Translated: CASSWSLGGEDTQYF.